Reported below is one TCR beta chain. This sample stems from a study of T cell changes during pregnancy in multiple sclerosis. This table comes from immunoSEQ multiplex PCR, and its TCRdb copy is limited to in-frame clones, with some not included. The data hold tens of thousands of clones, with more than 80% observed a single time. Germline V gene data show CDR1 as SGHRS and CDR2 as YFSETQ. The junction had 3 bases not matched to a gene; V was cut back by 3 bases and J by 1 base. The CDR3 is 14 residues long. The V call is TRBV5-1, the J call TRBJ2-7; 8 bases map to TRBD1. The input for sequencing was CD4+ T cells from peripheral blood mononuclear cells, taken before pregnancy. This receptor was taken from a female donor with multiple sclerosis, enrolled in a pregnancy study. CDR3 in amino acids: CASSSNRGSYEQYF. In DNA, the CDR3 is TGCGCCAGCAGCTCAAACAGGGGGTCCTACGAGCAGTACTTC.